This note documents a single T cell receptor (beta chain) sequence. The data originate from a study of blood T cell repertoires in COVID-19. As for the study in general: Samples taken during acute and convalescent COVID-19 were collected in the United States, Italy and Spain. Sample material is recorded as cDNA or gDNA derived from T cells, B-cell-depleted T cells, or PBMCs.

CDR1 and CDR2 (germline): SGHTA, FQGNSA. The CDR3 runs to 12 residues. V dropped 11 bases and J dropped 0 bases, with 9 bases sitting between them. As handled by the study authors: Reference gene primer amplification yielded estimated nucleated cell counts. TCRdb's table, derived via immunoSEQ multiplex PCR, lists solely in-frame clones and lacks some. V and J calls and clone size are those listed in that table; D and trimming were worked out from the DNA. The sample has about 160,000 clones, roughly nine tenths seen once. The gene calls are TRBV7-2 and TRBJ2-3; tentative D call: TRBD1 (6 bases). Sequenced input: peripheral blood. This receptor was identified in a woman in her seventies with acute or convalescent COVID-19. CDR3 sequence reads: CASGQSTDTQYF. CDR3 coding DNA: TGTGCCTCGGGACAAAGCACAGATACGCAGTATTTT.